The present entry profiles one TCR beta chain with its context. Which antigen it targets is not known. No quality values exist for individual bases; no much larger clone is one base distant. Each collaborating institution followed its own protocols to collect whole blood in K2EDTA tubes. Collaborator samples were shipped for TCRbeta analysis as frozen whole blood, isolated PBMCs, or DNA extracted from either sample type. The entry originates in a study of blood T cell repertoires in COVID-19 (dated by TCRdb to about 2020). Notes on the research overall: Samples covering the acute and convalescent phases of COVID-19 were provided by collaborators in the United States, Italy and Spain. Where available, HLA class I and class II types were obtained from metadata supplied by the sample provider rather than from assay-based typing. The repertoires were released in a freely available public database meant as a resource for research on the immune response to SARS-CoV-2. The prospective study material was composed of cDNA or gDNA derived from T cells, B-cell-depleted T cells, or PBMCs. Subjects who had been exposed to COVID-19, were actively infected with it, or had recovered from it provided the deeply sampled blood TCRbeta repertoires that made up the dataset. Nearly every sample came with metadata listing a de-identified subject ID, COVID-19 status, age in years and sex. Samples were obtained from the ongoing ImmuneRACE study (first 160 participants) and from 1,000 to 1,500 subjects provided by 6 global collaborators. General study outcomes and caveats: Clinical and demographic metadata were provided uncurated, with the amount varying by source and participant.

Spanning cysteine to phenylalanine, the CDR3 consists of 15 amino acids. The CDR3 DNA has 45 bases and is translated from base 1. CDR1 and CDR2, looked up from the germline V gene (reference sequence), are MNHEY and SMNVEV. V was cut back by 6 bases and J by 6 bases, leaving a gap of 17 bases between them. TCRbeta CDR3 regions were amplified from genomic DNA by means of the immunoSEQ Assay, a bias-controlled multiplex PCR. The authors processed their data as follows. The number of nucleated cells in each sample was estimated by amplification of reference gene primers within the assay. To quantify the absolute abundance of each unique TCRbeta CDR3 rearrangement, sequence reads were collapsed and filtered. For each sample, productive Simpson clonality was calculated as the square root of Simpson's diversity index over productive rearrangements. This is the immuneACCESS table as TCRdb keeps it, with only in-frame sequences that have V and J called. A part of the clones is gone; compared with another copy, unresolved V genes explain less than half, and the rest is unexplained. The D gene and trimming were derived from the DNA, and the V and J assignments and clone size from that table. This sample comprises tens of thousands of clones, around 80% of them detected only once. The ten biggest clones cover 12% of the sample.

The V and J genes are TRBV27 and TRBJ1-4; a tentative D match to TRBD1 spans 5 bases. The sample taken for sequencing was peripheral blood. This TCR was recovered from a human donor in a cohort sampled during active COVID-19. The DNA sequence is TGTGCCAGCAGCCCGAGCAGGGCGGGGTATGAAAAACTGTTTTTT. This encodes CASSPSRAGYEKLFF.